The 2 T cell receptor beta chains given below trace back to one sample, sequenced in a study of early T cells in non-severe SARS-CoV-2 infection. One entry per CDR3 protein results from TCRdb running MiXCR on the 5' RACE reads. The sample holds tens of thousands of distinct CDR3 sequences, 12% seen once. Sample: whole blood. The receptors shown here come from an adult who was a healthcare worker with PCR-confirmed SARS-CoV-2 infection or an uninfected control (not recorded which).

V usage is TRBV12-3 or TRBV12-4 and J usage is TRBJ2-7; TRBD2 aligns across 8 bases. V lost 5 bases, J lost 6 bases, and 6 bases stayed unmatched. This CDR3 is built from 13 residues. CDR3 nucleotide sequence: TGTGCCAGCAGTCCCCGGGGGGGGTTCGAGCAGTACTTC. This gives the protein CASSPRGGFEQYF.

V usage is TRBV3-1 and J usage is TRBJ2-5, with unresolved D. V shed 0 bases and J shed 9 bases, with 14 bases lying between them. Per germline, CDR1 LGHDT and CDR2 YNNKEL (reference sequence). The CDR3 is made up of 14 amino acids. CDR3 nucleotides: TGTGCCAGCAGCCAAGATCCCGACTCCCAGGCCCAGTACTTC. It specifies CASSQDPDSQAQYF.